Presented here are 2 T cell receptor delta chains from one specimen sequenced in a study of gamma-delta chains in newborns, infants, children. TCRdb reanalyzed the reads using CATT. This table holds some 11,000 delta-chain clones, 9% to 10% found once. Sequencing was done on a sample of blood. The source is a child who was a newborn, infant or young child, either healthy, febrile or measles-vaccinated (not recorded which).

The chain combines TRDV2 with TRDJ3, with TRDD3 matching over 11 bases. This CDR3 has 21 amino acids. After removal of 0 bases from V and 0 bases from J, the junction contained 9 bases not matched to a gene. In germline, CDR1 is GEAIGNYY, CDR2 EKD. The CDR3 is CACDTLGGYAKSSWDTRQMFF. CDR3 bases: TGTGCCTGTGACACCCTTGGGGGATACGCTAAAAGCTCCTGGGACACCCGACAGATGTTTTTC.

This clone occurred a few times. The junction shows a germline mismatch at one end, possibly a read error. The chain is built from TRDV2 and TRDJ1; D unresolved. This CDR3 is built from 14 residues. Germline CDR1 reads GEAIGNYY; CDR2 reads EKD. CDR3 sequence reads: CACDLLPDTDELIF. DNA for the CDR3: TGTGCCTGTGACCTTTTACCTGACACCGATGAACTCATCTTT.